Following are 27 T cell receptor beta chains from one sample sequenced in a study of control samples from healthy donors and cancer patients. Clones were read by immunoSEQ multiplex PCR, and TCRdb kept only the in-frame ones, dropping some. This table has approximately 120,000 clones, roughly 91% appearing once. The material sequenced was blood. The receptors here all came from a woman aged 45 to 65 in good health.

This chain connects TRBV3-1 (or the pseudogene TRBV3-2) to TRBJ1-4; D might be TRBD1 (6 bases). The germline V gene encodes CDR1 LGHDT and CDR2 YNNKEL (reference sequence). V lost 6 bases to trimming and J lost 8 bases, with 19 bases between them. The CDR3 loop spans 15 amino acids. The CDR3: CASSSTGLLGEKLFF. The CDR3 DNA reads TGTGCCAGCAGTTCTACAGGGCTCCTCGGAGAAAAACTGTTTTTT.

The V and J genes are TRBV4-3 and TRBJ2-2; unclear D gene. Germline V CDR1 and CDR2: LGHNA, YSLEER. Trimming shortened V by 3 bases and J by 6 bases, and 8 bases separated the two germline ends. CDR3 length: 13 amino acids. The CDR3 reads CASSQDLSGELFF. CDR3 sequence (DNA): TGCGCCAGCAGCCAGGACCTCTCCGGGGAGCTGTTTTTT.

The chain employs TRBV6-6 and TRBJ1-1; possible D gene TRBD1, 5 bases. Germline CDR1 reads MNHNY; CDR2 reads SVGAGI (reference sequence). Trimming left V 6 bases short and J 4 bases short, with 18 bases between. This CDR3 region has 15 residues. In DNA, the CDR3 is TGTGCCAGCAGAAGGGGTGACACCTTTCGCACTGAAGCTTTCTTT. Its protein is CASRRGDTFRTEAFF.

This chain joins TRBV6-5 and TRBJ1-4; D remains unclear. There are 16 residues in the CDR3. Per germline, CDR1 MNHEY and CDR2 SVGAGI. The V end was cut by 2 bases, the J end by 6 bases, with 16 bases between. The CDR3 region has the DNA TGTGCCAGCAGTTACGGCAGAGCTATGAAACATGAAAAACTGTTTTTT. This gives the protein CASSYGRAMKHEKLFF.

The J gene is TRBJ2-7, the V gene TRBV11-2, with TRBD1 matching 8 bases. Germline CDR1 is SGHAT and CDR2 is FQNNGV. V lost 0 bases to trimming and J lost 6 bases; unmatched junction nucleotides: 1. The CDR3 is made up of 13 amino acids. CDR3 DNA sequence: TGTGCCAGCAGCTTAGAGGGACAGGCCGAGCAGTACTTC. Protein sequence: CASSLEGQAEQYF.

The chain joins TRBV12-5 to TRBJ1-6; D gene uncertain. The CDR3 is 13 amino acids. Germline CDR1 is LGHNT and CDR2 is FRNRAP. Trimming took 3 bases from V and 5 from J, leaving 5 bases between them. The CDR3 nucleotides read TGTGCTAGTGGTTTCGGAAATAATTCACCCCTCCACTTT. Translation: CASGFGNNSPLHF.

The chain uses TRBV25-1 and TRBJ1-1; D gene ambiguous. This CDR3 region has 15 residues. The germline CDR1 and CDR2 sequences are MGHDK and SYGVNS. Deletions cut 6 bases from V and 1 base from J, with 15 bases between. This CDR3 reads CASSREQNGNTEAFF. CDR3 DNA: TGTGCCAGCAGCAGAGAACAAAATGGGAACACTGAAGCTTTCTTT.

In its sample, this clone was seen once. V gene TRBV6-2 or TRBV6-3 combines with J gene TRBJ2-1; 8 bases agree with TRBD2. Germline-derived CDR1 and CDR2 are MNHEY and SVGEGT. CDR3 size: 15 residues. J lost 2 bases, V lost 3 bases, and 3 bases had no gene match. CDR3 DNA sequence: TGTGCCAGCAGTTATAACGGGGGGGCCTACAATGAGCAGTTCTTC. Amino acids: CASSYNGGAYNEQFF.

The rearrangement joins TRBV7-3 to TRBJ1-6; 11 nucleotides match TRBD1. Germline V gives CDR1 SGHTA, CDR2 FQGTGA. The CDR3 covers 15 residues. With V trimmed by 1 base and J by 7 bases, 0 bases remained unmatched. Here the CDR3 DNA reads TGTGCCAGCAGCTTAAGGGACAGGGGGAATTCACCCCTCCACTTT. It is translated as CASSLRDRGNSPLHF.

V usage is TRBV21-1 and J usage is TRBJ2-7; the table's TRBD1 call for D was not verified on the DNA. TRBV21-1 is deemed a pseudogene. The CDR3 covers 15 residues. The chain's CDR3 is CASSNPGQGAYEQYV. CDR3 in DNA: TGTGCCAGCAGCAACCCGGGACAGGGGGCTTACGAGCAGTACGTC.

A few counts support this clone. This chain joins TRBV11-3 and TRBJ2-7, with D perhaps matching TRBD2 (6 bases). Germline V gives CDR1 SGHNT, CDR2 YENEEA. The CDR3 has 13 amino acids. V was shortened by 5 bases and J by 0 bases, with 8 bases between the two germline ends. The CDR3 sequence is CASSPGSSYEQYF. The CDR3 bases are TGTGCCAGCAGCCCCGGGAGCTCCTACGAGCAGTACTTC.

This sequence joins TRBV6-6 and TRBJ2-7, with D unresolved. Trimming removed 1 base from V and 2 bases from J, with 15 bases in between. The length of the CDR3 is 16 residues. Germline V gives CDR1 MNHNY, CDR2 SVGAGI (reference sequence). CDR3 protein: CASSYYSGPTTYEQYF. CDR3 coding DNA: TGTGCCAGCAGTTACTATTCGGGCCCGACAACCTACGAGCAGTACTTC.

The chain joins TRBV25-1 to TRBJ1-2, with a weak D call TRBD1 (6 bases). V lost 6 bases and J lost 6, with 8 bases in between. The CDR3 contains 11 residues. The germline CDR1 and CDR2 sequences are MGHDK and SYGVNS. CDR3 coding DNA: TGTGCCAGCAGGAACAGGGATGGCTACACCTTC. It translates to CASRNRDGYTF.

The chain combines TRBV7-2 with TRBJ2-2, with D unclear. Trimming pared 1 base from V and 0 bases from J, leaving 6 bases between. The CDR3 is made up of 15 amino acids. The V gene's germline CDR1 is SGHTA and CDR2 FQGNSA. CDR3 DNA: TGTGCCAGCAGCTTAGTTAGGCCGAACACCGGGGAGCTGTTTTTT. This translates into CASSLVRPNTGELFF.

The chain joins TRBV11-2 to TRBJ2-1; D could derive from TRBD1 or TRBD2 (5 bases each). The CDR3 loop spans 16 amino acids. V was pared by 5 bases and J by 10 bases, with 24 bases between. Germline assignment: CDR1 SGHAT and CDR2 FQNNGV. The chain's CDR3 is CASSPKLWGSGREQFF. The CDR3, as DNA: TGTGCCAGCAGCCCGAAGTTATGGGGGTCGGGTCGAGAGCAGTTCTTC. Full variable domain (outside the CDR3, taken from reference TRBV11-2 and TRBJ2-1): EAGVAQSPRYKIIEKRQSVAFWCNPISGHATLYWYQQILGQGPKLLIQFQNNGVVDDSQLPKDRFSAERLKGVDSTLKIQPAKLEDSAVYLCASSPKLWGSGREQFFGPGTRLTVL.

The chain has TRBV23-1 and TRBJ1-1; D unclear. TRBV23-1 is sorted into the ORF group, with uncertain function. V was cut by 6 bases and J by 0 bases, with 17 bases left in between. This CDR3 contains 16 residues. The CDR3 loop reads CASRSRYGDLNTEAFF. The CDR3 DNA follows: TGCGCCAGCAGATCACGTTACGGAGACTTGAACACTGAAGCTTTCTTT.

This clone was recorded only once. The chain combines TRBV4-2 with TRBJ2-1; D not resolved. CDR1 and CDR2 from the germline V gene are LGHNA and YNFKEQ. The CDR3 runs to 15 residues. V shed 7 bases and J shed 6 bases, with 19 bases lying between them. The chain's CDR3 is CASTTEGPYPNEQFF. CDR3 sequence (DNA): TGTGCCAGCACCACAGAAGGACCCTACCCCAATGAGCAGTTCTTC.

The CDR3 loop is CSVTVGTYEQYF. DNA of the CDR3: TGCAGCGTTACCGTTGGGACCTACGAGCAGTACTTC. The chain links TRBV29-1 to TRBJ2-7, with no clear D. In germline, CDR1 is SQVTM, CDR2 ANQGSEA. The CDR3 is made up of 12 amino acids. Trimming took 5 bases from V and 2 from J, leaving 10 bases between them.

This CDR3 is CASSLGGWGTEAFF. Here the CDR3 DNA reads TGTGCCAGCAGCTTAGGAGGGTGGGGAACTGAAGCTTTCTTT. The J gene is TRBJ1-1, the V gene TRBV7-2; D not certain. Germline values: CDR1 SGHTA, CDR2 FQGNSA. CDR3 length: 14 residues. Trimming took off 1 base at V and 5 bases at J, with 11 bases between the two ends.

This sequence joins TRBV12-3 or TRBV12-4 and TRBJ2-7, with D maybe TRBD2 (6 bases). Trimming pared 6 bases from V and 7 bases from J, leaving 16 bases between. The CDR3 contains 13 residues. The CDR3 here is CASRPPGAREQYF. The CDR3 coding sequence is TGTGCCAGCAGGCCCCCGGGAGCAAGGGAGCAGTACTTC.

In its sample, this clone was seen once. The chain carries TRBV12-3 or TRBV12-4 and TRBJ1-6, with D unclear. This CDR3 has 12 amino acids. Trimming removed 3 bases from V and 9 bases from J, with 6 bases in between. CDR3 protein: CASSFWGSPLHF. The CDR3 DNA follows: TGTGCCAGCAGTTTCTGGGGTTCACCCCTCCACTTT.

This sequence joins TRBV5-6 and TRBJ2-2; D is uncertain. This CDR3 comprises 14 residues. Germline V gives CDR1 SGHDT, CDR2 YYEEEE. V shed 0 bases and J shed 5 bases, with 8 bases lying between them. CDR3 protein: CASSLGRETGELFF. As DNA, the CDR3 is TGTGCCAGCAGCTTGGGGCGTGAGACCGGGGAGCTGTTTTTT. Full variable domain (remainder filled in from reference TRBV5-6 and TRBJ2-2): DAGVTQSPTHLIKTRGQQVTLRCSPKSGHDTVSWYQQALGQGPQFIFQYYEEEERQRGNFPDRFSGHQFPNYSSELNVNALLLGDSALYLCASSLGRETGELFFGEGSRLTVL.

The V call is TRBV29-1, the J call TRBJ1-1, with D possibly matching TRBD1 (6 bases). The V end lost 3 bases, the J end lost 4 bases, and 9 bases lay between the germline ends. The CDR3 covers 12 residues. The germline V gene encodes CDR1 SQVTM and CDR2 ANQGSEA. This CDR3 is CSVDRGGTEAFF. CDR3 bases: TGCAGCGTTGACAGGGGAGGCACTGAAGCTTTCTTT.

The chain employs TRBV18 and TRBJ1-2; the D gene is possibly TRBD1 (5 bases). CDR3 length: 13 amino acids. Germline V CDR1 and CDR2: KGHSH, LQKENI. V was clipped by 6 bases and J by 1 base, with 9 bases between them. The CDR3 DNA follows: TGTGCCAGCTCGCAGACAGTTAACTATGGCTACACCTTC. It specifies CASSQTVNYGYTF.

The rearrangement uses TRBV7-8 and TRBJ1-2, with 7 bases matching TRBD1. The CDR3 sequence is 15 residues long. CDR1 and CDR2 from the germline V gene are SGHVS and FQNEAQ. Trimming at V came to 5 bases and at J to 4 bases, leaving 10 bases not matched to a gene. In DNA form, the CDR3 reads TGTGCCAGCAGCCGGAGTTCCGGGACAGCCTATGGCTACACCTTC. Protein sequence: CASSRSSGTAYGYTF.

The genes are TRBV7-2 and TRBJ2-2; tentatively, D is TRBD2 (6 bases). V was trimmed by 6 bases and J by 0 bases, leaving 11 bases between them. The germline gives CDR1 SGHTA, CDR2 FQGNSA. CDR3 length: 15 residues. The CDR3 region is CASRSAGSNTGELFF. Here the CDR3 DNA reads TGTGCCAGCAGATCCGCGGGGTCGAACACCGGGGAGCTGTTTTTT.

The gene calls are TRBV7-2 and TRBJ2-1, with 10 bases identical to TRBD1. J lost 7 bases, V lost 4 bases, and 10 bases had no gene match. This CDR3 has 16 residues. Germline V gene sequence: CDR1 SGHTA, CDR2 FQGNSA. The CDR3 protein is CASSSDRDRGGNEQFF. The CDR3 coding sequence is TGTGCCAGCAGCTCCGACCGGGACAGGGGAGGGAATGAGCAGTTCTTC. The full variable domain, completed using reference TRBV7-2 and TRBJ2-1, is GAGVSQSPSNKVTEKGKDVELRCDPISGHTALYWYRQSLGQGLEFLIYFQGNSAPDKSGLPSDRFSAERTGGSVSTLTIQRTQQEDSAVYLCASSSDRDRGGNEQFFGPGTRLTVL.